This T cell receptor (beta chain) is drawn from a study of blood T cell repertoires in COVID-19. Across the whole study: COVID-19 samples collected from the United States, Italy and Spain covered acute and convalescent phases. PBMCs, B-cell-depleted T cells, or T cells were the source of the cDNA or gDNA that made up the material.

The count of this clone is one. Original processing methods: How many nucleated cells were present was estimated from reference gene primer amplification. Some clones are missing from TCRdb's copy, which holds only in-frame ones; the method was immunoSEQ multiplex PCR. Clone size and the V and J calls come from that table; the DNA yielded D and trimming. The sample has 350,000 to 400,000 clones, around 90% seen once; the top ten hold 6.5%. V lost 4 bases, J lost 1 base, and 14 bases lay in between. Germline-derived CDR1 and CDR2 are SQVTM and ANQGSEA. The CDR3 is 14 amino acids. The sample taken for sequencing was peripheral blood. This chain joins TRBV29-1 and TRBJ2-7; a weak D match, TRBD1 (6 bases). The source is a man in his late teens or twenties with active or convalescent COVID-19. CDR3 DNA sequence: TGCAGCGTTGTGGTACAGGGTAGTTCCTACGAGCAGTACTTC. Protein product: CSVVVQGSSYEQYF.